Below are 24 T cell receptor beta chains sequenced from a single sample in a study of PD-1 blockade in classical Hodgkin lymphoma. Every single patient, without exception, relapsed after autologous stem cell transplantation, and brentuximab vedotin exposure varied. Method: immunoSEQ multiplex PCR; TCRdb's copy keeps in-frame clones and lacks some. The top ten clones hold approximately 7.7% of a sample with about 25,000 clones, over 60% of them seen once. This specimen consisted of peripheral blood mononuclear cells (PBMCs), obtained before the second cycle of nivolumab. The receptors originated from a human donor with classical Hodgkin lymphoma.

The gene calls are TRBV2 and TRBJ1-1; unclear D gene. V lost 3 bases and J lost 0, with 14 bases in between. The V gene's germline CDR1 is SNHLY and CDR2 FYNNEI. The CDR3 length is 16 residues. The CDR3 nucleotides are TGTGCCAGCAGTGAGCCCGGAGACCGAATGAACACTGAAGCTTTCTTT. Its protein product is CASSEPGDRMNTEAFF.

This chain links TRBV9 with TRBJ2-7; 7 bases align to TRBD2. J gave up 5 bases and V 0 bases, and 5 bases lay outside the gene matches. Germline CDR1 reads SGDLS; CDR2 reads YYNGEE. This CDR3 comprises 14 residues. The CDR3 region has the DNA TGTGCCAGCAGCGTAGGACTAGCCGGCGACGAGCAGTACTTC. It translates to CASSVGLAGDEQYF. Full variable domain (outside the CDR3, taken from reference TRBV9 and TRBJ2-7): DSGVTQTPKHLITATGQRVTLRCSPRSGDLSVYWYQQSLDQGLQFLIQYYNGEERAKGNILERFSAQQFPDLHSELNLSSLELGDSALYFCASSVGLAGDEQYFGPGTRLTVT.

J is TRBJ2-5 and V is TRBV6-1; no clear D gene. From germline, CDR1 is MNHNS and CDR2 SASEGT. V was cut by 8 bases and J by 5 bases, with 12 bases left in between. The CDR3 contains 12 residues. DNA of the CDR3: TGTGCCAGCGAGGCCGGTGGTGAGACCCAGTACTTC. It translates to CASEAGGETQYF.

DNA for the CDR3: TGTGCCAGCAGGCAGGGGTCCGACACCGGGGAGCTGTTTTTT. Translation gives CASRQGSDTGELFF. The rearrangement links TRBV6-4 to TRBJ2-2, with a possible D match to TRBD1 (6 bases). The CDR3 has 14 amino acids. In germline, CDR1 is MRHNA, CDR2 SNTAGT. V was pared by 6 bases and J by 3 bases, with 11 bases between.

The genes are TRBV6-5 and TRBJ2-5; 7 nucleotides line up with TRBD1. Gene TRBJ2-7 matches the end of the DNA better, so the J call may be wrong. Germline V lookup: CDR1 MNHEY, CDR2 SVGAGI. The CDR3 runs 15 residues. Here the CDR3 DNA reads TGTGCCAGCAGTTACGCCCCGGGACAGCCCTACGAGCAGTACTTC. Residues: CASSYAPGQPYEQYF.

The gene calls are TRBV5-1 and TRBJ2-2; 10 bases align to TRBD1. Trimming took 0 bases from V and 7 from J; bases not matched to a gene: 9. The V gene's germline CDR1 is SGHRS and CDR2 YFSETQ. CDR3 length: 17 residues. This CDR3 is CASSLGGGTGVIGELFF. As DNA, the CDR3 is TGCGCCAGCAGCTTGGGCGGCGGGACAGGGGTCATCGGGGAGCTGTTTTTT. Using reference TRBV5-1 and TRBJ2-2 for the parts outside the CDR3, the full variable domain is KAGVTQTPRYLIKTRGQQVTLSCSPISGHRSVSWYQQTPGQGLQFLFEYFSETQRNKGNFPGRFSGRQFSNSRSEMNVSTLELGDSALYLCASSLGGGTGVIGELFFGEGSRLTVL.

The chain is built from TRBV4-1 and TRBJ1-1; 9 bases are a match to TRBD1. V shed 4 bases and J 4 bases; nucleotides not matched to a gene: 16. The CDR3 sequence is 18 residues long. From germline, CDR1 is MGHRA and CDR2 YSYEKL. CDR3 nucleotide sequence: TGCGCCAGCAGCCTCCCCTGGGACAGGGCTCGCTCGGGCACTGAAGCTTTCTTT. Protein sequence: CASSLPWDRARSGTEAFF.

V is TRBV19 and J is TRBJ2-5, with 10 nucleotides matching TRBD2. Judging by the DNA end, TRBJ2-7 fits better; the J call may be wrong. The germline V gene has CDR1 LNHDA and CDR2 SQIVND (reference sequence). This CDR3 spans 15 amino acids. CDR3 DNA sequence: TGTGCCAGTAGTTCCCTAGCGGGAGTCTGGAACGAGCAGTACTTC. Translating it yields CASSSLAGVWNEQYF.

This clone has more than one count but fewer than ten. This sample includes further DNA sequences coding for the same CDR3. CDR3 region: CASSLAGNTIYF. In DNA, the CDR3 is TGTGCCAGCAGCTTAGCCGGAAACACCATATATTTT. The gene calls are TRBV7-9 and TRBJ1-3; D gene unclear. This CDR3 spans 12 amino acids. The V and J ends lost 0 bases and 4 bases respectively, with 1 base between them. Germline V CDR1 and CDR2: SEHNR, FQNEAQ (reference sequence).

This sequence joins TRBV5-1 and TRBJ2-5; 9 nucleotides agree with TRBD1. V was clipped by 2 bases and J by 5 bases; unmatched bases: 10. Germline CDR1 and CDR2: SGHRS and YFSETQ. The CDR3 spans 16 residues. CDR3 protein: CASSLGPQGAVETQYF. CDR3 in DNA: TGCGCCAGCAGCTTAGGTCCACAGGGGGCGGTGGAGACCCAGTACTTC.

This clone has just one count. This chain uses TRBV7-6 with TRBJ2-1, with 7 positions matching TRBD2. Germline CDR1 reads SGHVS; CDR2 reads FNYEAQ. CDR3 length: 15 residues. The J segment lost 7 bases and the V segment lost 1 base, leaving 7 bases of the junction unmatched. In nucleotides, the CDR3 is TGTGCCAGCAGCTTAGACCGCGGGAGTGGAAATGAGCAGTTCTTC. It yields the protein CASSLDRGSGNEQFF.

There are a few counts of this clone. The chain carries TRBV10-3 and TRBJ2-5; unclear D gene. This CDR3 has 13 amino acids. V lost 0 bases to trimming and J lost 3 bases, with 5 bases between them. Per germline, CDR1 ENHRY and CDR2 SYGVKD. The CDR3: CAISESLEETQYF. CDR3 nucleotide sequence: TGTGCCATCAGTGAGTCCCTAGAAGAGACCCAGTACTTC.

This clone is a singleton in its sample. The chain recombines TRBV7-6 with TRBJ2-1; 10 bases map to TRBD2. CDR3 length: 15 residues. Germline values: CDR1 SGHVS, CDR2 FNYEAQ. J lost 9 bases, V lost 5 bases, and 10 bases had no gene match. The CDR3 reads CASSPVAGGYGEQFF. The CDR3, as DNA: TGTGCCAGCAGCCCAGTAGCGGGAGGTTACGGTGAGCAGTTCTTC.

The chain has TRBV6-5 and TRBJ1-3; no firm D call. Germline-derived CDR1 and CDR2 are MNHEY and SVGAGI. This CDR3 has 14 residues. Trimming removed 4 bases at V and 7 bases at J, with 14 bases between. The CDR3 protein is CASSLMLTANTIYF. The CDR3 DNA is TGTGCCAGCAGTTTAATGCTTACAGCTAACACCATATATTTT.

This sequence joins TRBV30 and TRBJ1-5; unclear D gene. V lost 1 base, J lost 6 bases, and 10 bases lay in between. Looked up from germline, CDR1 is GTSNPN and CDR2 is SVGIG (reference sequence). The CDR3 totals 13 residues. This CDR3 is CAWSEDAGQPQHF. CDR3 nucleotides: TGTGCCTGGAGTGAAGACGCAGGTCAGCCCCAGCATTTT.

V gene TRBV7-2 combines with J gene TRBJ2-7; 9 nucleotides agree with TRBD2. Germline-derived CDR1 and CDR2 are SGHTA and FQGNSA. CDR3 length equals 14 residues. With V trimmed by 3 bases and J by 6 bases, 6 bases remained unmatched. The CDR3 nucleotides read TGTGCCAGCAGCTTGGGACTAGCCCCTGGCGAGCAGTACTTC. It translates to CASSLGLAPGEQYF.

The CDR3 here is CASGQDSGNYGYTF. The CDR3 nucleotides are TGTGCCAGCGGGCAGGACAGTGGGAACTATGGCTACACCTTC. The genes are TRBV6-5 and TRBJ1-2; D might be TRBD1 (6 bases). The CDR3 is 14 residues long. V shed 8 bases and J shed 2 bases, with 15 bases lying between them. Germline-derived CDR1 and CDR2 are MNHEY and SVGAGI.

This chain's CDR3 is CASRQDNSPLHF. The CDR3 nucleotides are TGCGCCAGCAGACAGGATAATTCACCCCTCCACTTT. The chain employs TRBV5-1 and TRBJ1-6; weak D call: TRBD1 (5 bases). V dropped 5 bases and J dropped 5 bases, with 5 bases sitting between them. CDR3 length: 12 amino acids. Germline CDR1 reads SGHRS; CDR2 reads YFSETQ.

The genes are TRBV7-2 and TRBJ2-4, with 8 bases that match TRBD1. The germline gives CDR1 SGHTA, CDR2 FQGNSA. The CDR3 runs 12 residues. V lost 4 bases to trimming and J lost 7 bases; unmatched junction nucleotides: 0. In nucleotides, the CDR3 is TGTGCCAGCAGCTGGGACAGGAACATTCAGTACTTC. This translates into CASSWDRNIQYF.

The gene calls are TRBV7-8 and TRBJ2-7; unclear D gene. This CDR3 spans 18 amino acids. V was clipped by 2 bases and J by 1 base, with 21 bases between them. Germline CDR1 and CDR2: SGHVS and FQNEAQ. CDR3 region: CASSLYLNNRQFSYEQYF. In DNA form, the CDR3 reads TGTGCCAGCAGCTTATATTTGAACAACCGCCAATTTTCCTACGAGCAGTACTTC. Drawing the rest from reference TRBV7-8 and TRBJ2-7, the complete variable domain is GAGVSQSPRYKVAKRGQDVALRCDPISGHVSLFWYQQALGQGPEFLTYFQNEAQLDKSGLPSDRFFAERPEGSVSTLKIQRTQQEDSAVYLCASSLYLNNRQFSYEQYFGPGTRLTVT.

This rearrangement joins TRBV7-6 to TRBJ2-5; D not resolved. Deletions cut 0 bases from V and 5 bases from J, with 7 bases between. This CDR3 contains 13 residues. Germline-derived CDR1 and CDR2 are SGHVS and FNYEAQ. The CDR3 sequence: CASSLALVETQYF. CDR3 bases: TGTGCCAGCAGCTTAGCCCTGGTGGAGACCCAGTACTTC.

The chain has TRBV18 and TRBJ2-7; D gene ambiguous. This CDR3 has 15 amino acids. V lost 3 bases and J lost 2, with 14 bases in between. CDR1 is KGHSH and CDR2 is LQKENI in the germline V gene. CDR3 in DNA: TGTGCCAGCTCACCCCCGCAGGCAGGAACCTACGAGCAGTACTTC. Translation: CASSPPQAGTYEQYF. Together with reference TRBV18 and TRBJ2-7, the CDR3 gives the full variable domain: NAGVMQNPRHLVRRRGQEARLRCSPMKGHSHVYWYRQLPEEGLKFMVYLQKENIIDESGMPKERFSAEFPKEGPSILRIQQVVRGDSAAYFCASSPPQAGTYEQYFGPGTRLTVT.

The rearrangement joins TRBV13 to TRBJ2-7; 7 nucleotides match TRBD1. Trimming cost V 3 bases and J 5 bases; bases outside gene matches: 4. This CDR3 is built from 13 residues. The germline V gene has CDR1 PRHDT and CDR2 FYEKMQ (reference sequence). CDR3 protein: CASSFRQGNEQYF. Here the CDR3 DNA reads TGTGCCAGCAGCTTCCGACAGGGTAACGAGCAGTACTTC.

Concerning this clone itself: The same CDR3 is also encoded by other DNA sequences in this sample. The J gene is TRBJ2-1, the V gene TRBV9; D ambiguous. Trimming removed 0 bases from V and 9 bases from J, with 10 bases in between. Germline assignment: CDR1 SGDLS and CDR2 YYNGEE. The CDR3 runs 13 residues. CDR3 sequence (DNA): TGTGCCAGCAGCGTAGGGAGCGTCAGTGAGCAGTTCTTC. Amino acid sequence: CASSVGSVSEQFF.